This TCR beta chain was sequenced for a study of CD8+ T cells in alopecia areata. Turning to the study itself: Treated patients swallowed 5 to 10 mg of oral tofacitinib twice daily.

TCR sequencing used cDNA made by reverse transcription of extracted RNA. Clones were sequenced by immunoSEQ multiplex PCR, and TCRdb holds only the in-frame ones, with some missing. The table shows hundreds of thousands of clones, with 60% occurring only once. This clone was seen a handful of times. What it binds is not known. General study findings and limits: Normal-skin resident alphabeta T cells also appear among scalp sample sequences. Since there was just one nonresponder, nobody can yet say how baseline CD8+ expansion ties to response.

Specified treatment: oral pan-JAK inhibitor, 5-10 mg twice daily. This clonotype originated in a human donor with alopecia areata. The specimen comprised CD4+ T cells sorted from blood, sampled around week 54, from a patient treated with tofacitinib.

DNA for the CDR3: TGTGCCAGCAGCCCACAGGGTGATGAGCAGTTCTTC. Its translation is CASSPQGDEQFF. The V and J genes are TRBV11-1 and TRBJ2-1; TRBD1 might be the D (6 bases). The germline V gene encodes CDR1 SGHAT and CDR2 FQDESV (reference sequence). The ends were cut back, 5 bases at V and 8 bases at J, with 10 bases in the middle. This CDR3 spans 12 amino acids.